A single sample gave rise to the 28 T cell receptor beta chains below, sequenced in a study of blood T cell repertoires in COVID-19. Sequencing used immunoSEQ multiplex PCR; TCRdb keeps in-frame clones, though not all of them. The sample records a few hundred thousand clones, less than 90% being singletons. The specimen was PBMCs or T cells enriched from blood (not recorded which). The receptors derive from a woman in her fifties or sixties who had recovered from COVID-19.

A few counts support this clone. The rearrangement uses TRBV11-3 and TRBJ1-1; D gene uncertain. The V and J ends lost 0 bases and 0 bases respectively, with 8 bases between them. This CDR3 region has 15 residues. Per the germline V gene, CDR1 is SGHNT and CDR2 is YENEEA. CDR3 DNA: TGTGCCAGCAGCTTAGATTCCCCCATGAACACTGAAGCTTTCTTT. Translation gives CASSLDSPMNTEAFF.

V usage is TRBV10-2 and J usage is TRBJ1-5; 7 bases are a match to TRBD1. V lost 5 bases, J lost 3 bases, and 16 bases stayed unmatched. The germline V gene has CDR1 WSHSY and CDR2 SAAADI. The CDR3 loop spans 18 amino acids. The CDR3 region has the DNA TGCGCCAGCAGTAACCGGGACAGTCAATTACCTATCAATCAGCCCCAGCATTTT. Amino acid sequence: CASSNRDSQLPINQPQHF.

The chain employs TRBV19 and TRBJ2-3; D gene ambiguous. CDR3 size: 14 residues. Germline values: CDR1 LNHDA, CDR2 SQIVND (reference sequence). V was trimmed by 4 bases and J by 2 bases, leaving 10 bases between them. The chain's CDR3 is CASSRQAYTDTQYF. The CDR3 nucleotides are TGTGCCAGTAGTAGGCAGGCCTACACAGATACGCAGTATTTT.

The chain employs TRBV21-1 and TRBJ1-2; the table names TRBD1, a call not compared with the DNA. TRBV21-1 is flagged as a pseudogene. The CDR3 runs to 15 residues. The CDR3 DNA is TGTGCCAGCAGCAAAGTAGACAGCCCTAACTATGGCTACACCTTC. This encodes CASSKVDSPNYGYTF.

This clone has only one observation. The chain links TRBV6-1 to TRBJ2-7, with D tentatively TRBD2 (6 bases). Trimming removed 0 bases at V and 7 bases at J, with 13 bases between. The length of the CDR3 is 14 residues. CDR1 and CDR2 (germline): MNHNS, SASEGT. CDR3 sequence: CASSEAWRAGEQYV. The CDR3 DNA sequence: TGTGCCAGCAGTGAAGCGTGGAGGGCCGGGGAGCAGTACGTC.

This chain uses TRBV7-8 with TRBJ1-1, with D perhaps matching TRBD1 (6 bases). The CDR3 has 11 amino acids. Between the trimmed V and J ends, which lost 8 bases and 5 bases, there was a span of 9 bases. Germline V gene data show CDR1 as SGHVS and CDR2 as FQNEAQ. For the CDR3, the DNA is TGTGCCAGCGCACAGGGTACTGAAGCTTTCTTT. Translating gives CASAQGTEAFF.

The V call is TRBV30, the J call TRBJ2-7; TRBD1 might be the D (6 bases). Trimming took off 0 bases at V and 3 bases at J, with 15 bases between the two ends. The germline V gene encodes CDR1 GTSNPN and CDR2 SVGIG (reference sequence). The CDR3 length is 15 residues. CDR3 sequence reads: CAWSVRGTKDYEQYF. CDR3 coding DNA: TGTGCCTGGAGTGTACGAGGGACAAAGGACTACGAGCAGTACTTC.

The J gene is TRBJ2-7, the V gene TRBV30, with D tentatively TRBD1 (6 bases). The CDR3 has 12 amino acids. V was clipped by 7 bases and J by 4 bases, with 14 bases between them. Germline assignment: CDR1 GTSNPN and CDR2 SVGIG (reference sequence). The CDR3 sequence: CAYRGGSYEQYF. In DNA, the CDR3 is TGTGCCTATCGTGGGGGCAGTTACGAGCAGTACTTC.

The V gene is TRBV19, the J gene TRBJ2-7; 7 bases agree with TRBD1. Losses at the gene ends were 8 bases for V and 0 bases for J; bases not matched to a gene: 7. From germline, CDR1 is LNHDA and CDR2 SQIVND (reference sequence). CDR3 length: 14 amino acids. The CDR3 DNA reads TGTGCCAGTCGACAGGGCCACTCCTCCTACGAGCAGTACGTC. It encodes CASRQGHSSYEQYV.

The genes are TRBV6-5 and TRBJ2-5; D is perhaps TRBD1 (6 bases). Germline loops: CDR1 MNHEY, CDR2 SVGAGI. With 3 bases removed from V and 5 bases from J, the gap between germline ends came to 10 bases. The CDR3 spans 13 residues. The CDR3 DNA sequence: TGTGCCAGCAGTTATGGGGGCGGGGAGACCCAGTACTTC. Translated, it gives CASSYGGGETQYF.

V usage is TRBV18 and J usage is TRBJ1-2; 9 bases fit TRBD1. Germline V lookup: CDR1 KGHSH, CDR2 LQKENI. CDR3 size: 14 residues. V shed 5 bases and J 2 bases; nucleotides not matched to a gene: 3. CDR3 region: CASSGQGLNYGYTF. In nucleotides, the CDR3 is TGTGCCAGCTCAGGACAGGGGCTAAACTATGGCTACACCTTC.

The chain employs TRBV5-1 and TRBJ1-1, with D maybe TRBD1 (6 bases). Germline CDR1 and CDR2: SGHRS and YFSETQ. Trimming pared 4 bases from V and 2 bases from J, leaving 15 bases between. This CDR3 is built from 15 residues. The chain's CDR3 is CASSPDPGTNTEAFF. CDR3 DNA: TGCGCCAGCAGCCCTGACCCAGGGACAAACACTGAAGCTTTCTTT. Full variable domain (rest looked up from reference TRBV5-1 and TRBJ1-1): KAGVTQTPRYLIKTRGQQVTLSCSPISGHRSVSWYQQTPGQGLQFLFEYFSETQRNKGNFPGRFSGRQFSNSRSEMNVSTLELGDSALYLCASSPDPGTNTEAFFGQGTRLTVV.

The chain links TRBV7-8 to TRBJ2-7; 7 bases align to TRBD2. The CDR3 has 16 residues. V shed 1 base, J shed 0 bases, and the junction held 6 bases outside the gene matches. Germline V gene data show CDR1 as SGHVS and CDR2 as FQNEAQ. CDR3 residues: CASSLEPGEGSYEQYV. CDR3 in DNA: TGTGCCAGCAGCTTAGAACCCGGGGAGGGCTCCTACGAGCAGTACGTC.

The sample holds a few counts of this clone. The chain couples TRBV7-2 to TRBJ2-1; D call uncertain. V lost 2 bases and J lost 6, with 11 bases in between. Looked up from germline, CDR1 is SGHTA and CDR2 is FQGNSA. The CDR3 has 14 amino acids. Here the CDR3 reads CASSLPQYLNEQFF. CDR3 nucleotide sequence: TGTGCCAGCAGCTTACCCCAGTATCTCAATGAGCAGTTCTTC.

V and J are TRBV19 and TRBJ1-2; tentative D call: TRBD1 (6 bases). Germline CDR1 and CDR2: LNHDA and SQIVND (reference sequence). Trimming cost V 4 bases and J 1 base, with 10 bases left between them. The CDR3 contains 14 residues. The CDR3 reads CASSTGAVNYGYTF. The CDR3 DNA is TGTGCCAGTAGTACAGGGGCCGTTAACTATGGCTACACCTTC.

The chain links TRBV29-1 to TRBJ1-2; D not certain. V shed 7 bases and J shed 4 bases, with 16 bases lying between them. The CDR3 is 13 amino acids. From germline, CDR1 is SQVTM and CDR2 ANQGSEA. CDR3 sequence reads: CSGSEGGAYGYTF. Here the CDR3 DNA reads TGCAGCGGGTCCGAGGGAGGCGCCTATGGCTACACCTTC.

This clone showed up just a few times. The V call is TRBV5-1, the J call TRBJ1-5, with TRBD1 matching 11 bases. Per germline, CDR1 SGHRS and CDR2 YFSETQ. The CDR3 runs to 14 residues. The V segment lost 4 bases and the J segment 5 bases; nucleotides outside the gene matches: 2. In DNA form, the CDR3 reads TGCGCCAGCAGCCAGGGACAGGGGGATCAGCCCCAGCATTTT. It codes for CASSQGQGDQPQHF.

The chain recombines TRBV18 with TRBJ2-1; D unresolved. Per germline, CDR1 KGHSH and CDR2 LQKENI. The V end lost 1 base, the J end lost 6 bases, and 10 bases lay between the germline ends. The CDR3 length is 14 residues. The CDR3 spells CASSPQYISNEQFF. The CDR3 region has the DNA TGTGCCAGCTCACCACAGTATATCAGCAATGAGCAGTTCTTC.

The rearrangement uses TRBV24-1 and TRBJ1-2, with D possibly matching TRBD1 (5 bases). Germline loops: CDR1 KGHDR, CDR2 SFDVKD. This CDR3 is 14 amino acids long. V lost 1 base, J lost 6 bases, and 11 bases lay in between. This CDR3 is CATSDFGGVHGYTF. The CDR3 region has the DNA TGTGCCACCAGTGATTTCGGAGGGGTTCATGGCTACACCTTC.

This clone was counted a single time. The chain uses TRBV5-4 and TRBJ2-2; 9 positions agree with TRBD2. After removal of 5 bases from V and 3 bases from J, the junction contained 5 bases not matched to a gene. CDR3 length: 15 residues. CDR1 is SGHNT, CDR2 YYREEE, per germline (reference sequence). The CDR3 region has the DNA TGTGCCAGCAGTATGACTAGCGGCTACACCGGGGAGCTGTTTTTT. Translating gives CASSMTSGYTGELFF.

The V call is TRBV30, the J call TRBJ2-2, with D perhaps matching TRBD2 (5 bases). The CDR3 is 16 residues long. CDR1 and CDR2 (germline): GTSNPN, SVGIG (reference sequence). Trimming left V 0 bases short and J 4 bases short, with 15 bases between. The CDR3 nucleotides read TGTGCCTGGAGTGTACTGAGAGGGTGGCGCACCGGGGAGCTGTTTTTT. This sequence encodes CAWSVLRGWRTGELFF.

This clone came up once. The J gene is TRBJ2-2, the V gene TRBV6-5, with a possible D match to TRBD1 (6 bases). This CDR3 region has 11 residues. The germline V gene has CDR1 MNHEY and CDR2 SVGAGI. Trimming shortened V by 2 bases and J by 15 bases, and 10 bases separated the two germline ends. This chain's CDR3 is CASSYGQGLFF. Written as DNA, the CDR3 is TGTGCCAGCAGTTACGGTCAGGGGTTGTTTTTT.

The sample holds one count of this clone. The chain uses TRBV23-1 and TRBJ2-7, with 7 positions matching TRBD1. TRBV23-1 is an ORF, and what it does is uncertain. The CDR3 consists of 12 residues. Losses at the gene ends were 7 bases for V and 5 bases for J; bases not matched to a gene: 5. The CDR3 sequence is CASTDRVNEQYV. As DNA, the CDR3 is TGCGCCAGCACCGACAGGGTCAACGAGCAGTACGTC.

This sequence joins TRBV5-1 and TRBJ2-7, with 14 bases that match TRBD2. V dropped 4 bases and J dropped 2; count of bases not matched to a gene: 8. CDR3 length: 17 residues. Germline loops: CDR1 SGHRS, CDR2 YFSETQ. The CDR3 nucleotides read TGCGCCAGCAGCCTAGGACTAGCGGGGGGCGTCGCCTACGAGCAGTACGTC. It encodes CASSLGLAGGVAYEQYV.

The chain joins TRBV5-1 to TRBJ1-5, with D perhaps matching TRBD1 (5 bases). There are 15 residues in the CDR3. Looked up from germline, CDR1 is SGHRS and CDR2 is YFSETQ. V lost 0 bases and J lost 6, with 13 bases in between. The CDR3 reads CASSLDGRGGQPQHF. In DNA, the CDR3 is TGCGCCAGCAGCTTGGATGGGAGGGGAGGTCAGCCCCAGCATTTT.

This clone was counted a single time. The chain couples TRBV18 to TRBJ1-2; D is unclear. Per the germline V gene, CDR1 is KGHSH and CDR2 is LQKENI. The CDR3 is made up of 14 amino acids. The ends were cut back, 5 bases at V and 3 bases at J, with 13 bases in the middle. The CDR3 sequence: CASSFIDKDYGYTF. CDR3 sequence (DNA): TGTGCCAGCTCATTCATTGACAAGGACTATGGCTACACCTTC.

This chain joins TRBV4-2 and TRBJ1-2, with D perhaps TRBD1 (6 bases). The CDR3 is 15 residues long. In germline, CDR1 is LGHNA, CDR2 YNFKEQ. Trimming took off 0 bases at V and 7 bases at J, with 15 bases between the two ends. The CDR3 coding sequence is TGTGCCAGCAGCCAAGATAGAGAGGGGGTGGGTGGCTACACCTTC. This gives the protein CASSQDREGVGGYTF.

A few counts support this clone. J is TRBJ1-2 and V is TRBV5-4, with unresolved D. From germline, CDR1 is SGHNT and CDR2 YYREEE (reference sequence). The germline V and J ends were trimmed by 2 bases and 2 bases, with 7 bases remaining between them. CDR3 length: 13 residues. This CDR3 reads CASSFGGNYGYTF. In DNA form, the CDR3 reads TGTGCCAGCAGCTTCGGCGGGAACTATGGCTACACCTTC.